The entry below gives a single T cell receptor (beta chain) sequence along with its context. This record belongs to a study of T-cell reconstitution after alpha-beta-depleted transplantation in children. Construction of the TCRbeta library involved unique molecular identifiers. TCRdb re-derived calls from the PCR reads in MiXCR, one entry per CDR3 protein. The sample gives 400,000 to 500,000 distinct CDR3 sequences, roughly 11% of which show up once; 4.5% to 7% is in the top ten. Germline V gives CDR1 SGDLS, CDR2 YYNGEE. There are 14 residues in the CDR3. V dropped 7 bases and J dropped 1; count of bases not matched to a gene: 5.

This rearrangement joins TRBV9 to TRBJ2-3, with TRBD1 matching over 8 bases. This sequence originates from a human donor who donated a stem cell graft to a child with acute myeloid leukemia. The sample here was PBMCs from the stem cell graft donor, taken from the stem cell graft. CDR3 residues: CASCTGGGTDTQYF. CDR3 nucleotide sequence: TGTGCCAGCTGTACAGGGGGTGGCACAGATACGCAGTATTTT. The variable domain in full, with the rest retrieved from reference TRBV9 and TRBJ2-3, is DSGVTQTPKHLITATGQRVTLRCSPRSGDLSVYWYQQSLDQGLQFLIQYYNGEERAKGNILERFSAQQFPDLHSELNLSSLELGDSALYFCASCTGGGTDTQYFGPGTRLTVL.